The present TCR beta chain was sequenced within a study of blood T cells in healthy people across ages. Looking at the study overall: Template switching captured about one barcoded beta molecule per two T cells. Study-wide results and caveats: Because sorting was not performed, PBMCs prevented conclusive naive versus antigen-experienced comparison.

Comments on this clonotype: Antigen: not known.

Peripheral blood samples of around 11 milliliters were drawn from each donor. Germline V gene sequence: CDR1 MNHEY, CDR2 SVGAGI. The V end lost 5 bases, the J end lost 4 bases, and 14 bases lay between the germline ends. The CDR3 has 14 amino acids. The use of a sample-barcoded 5' primer and a J-beta primer mix characterized a second PCR of roughly 6 to 12 cycles. TCRdb redid the calling of the 5' RACE reads with MiXCR, one entry per CDR3 protein. The repertoire holds over 600,000 distinct CDR3 sequences, with about 43% as singletons. This clonotype was obtained from a man aged 80 or over in good health. The rearrangement joins TRBV6-5 to TRBJ1-1, with D maybe TRBD1 (6 bases). Sequencing input: blood. The DNA of the CDR3 is TGTGCCAGCAGTCGGCAGGGGTTGGGCACTGAAGCTTTCTTT. Translated, it gives CASSRQGLGTEAFF.